The following is a T cell receptor (beta chain) sequence with its context. Its cognate antigen is unknown. The CDR3 runs to 13 residues. From germline, CDR1 is LGHNA and CDR2 YSLEER. The V gene lost 0 bases and the J gene lost 2 bases, with 5 bases spanning the gap. From the 5' RACE reads, TCRdb called clonotypes with MiXCR, one entry per CDR3 protein. Of under 110,000 distinct CDR3 sequences detected, over 15% appear once; the ten largest clones hold 25% to 35%. The data are from a study of T-cell memory formation after mild COVID-19. Study outcomes and limitations: In pre-infection memory, a portion of responding clones appeared, which suggested that cross-reactive memory joined.

This sequence was found in an adult woman who had mild COVID-19 (a few samples of this study predate the infection). Cell type and time point are not known. Material: PBMCs or a T cell subset sorted from them (not recorded which). This chain joins TRBV4-3 and TRBJ2-7; D is ambiguous. Here the CDR3 reads CASSQDNAYEQYF. CDR3 nucleotides: TGCGCCAGCAGCCAAGATAACGCCTACGAGCAGTACTTC.